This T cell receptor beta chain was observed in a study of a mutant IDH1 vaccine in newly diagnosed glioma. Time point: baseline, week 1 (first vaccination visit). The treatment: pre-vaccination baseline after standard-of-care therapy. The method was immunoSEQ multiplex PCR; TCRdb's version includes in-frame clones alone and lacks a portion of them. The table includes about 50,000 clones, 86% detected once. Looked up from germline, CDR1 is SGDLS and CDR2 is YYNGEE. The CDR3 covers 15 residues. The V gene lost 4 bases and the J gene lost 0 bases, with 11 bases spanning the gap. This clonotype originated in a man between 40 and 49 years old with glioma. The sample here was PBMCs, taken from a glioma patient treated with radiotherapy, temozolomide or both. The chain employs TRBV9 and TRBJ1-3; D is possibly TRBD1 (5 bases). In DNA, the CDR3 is TGTGCCAGCAGCCCTGCTGGGGGCTCTGGAAACACCATATATTTT. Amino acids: CASSPAGGSGNTIYF.